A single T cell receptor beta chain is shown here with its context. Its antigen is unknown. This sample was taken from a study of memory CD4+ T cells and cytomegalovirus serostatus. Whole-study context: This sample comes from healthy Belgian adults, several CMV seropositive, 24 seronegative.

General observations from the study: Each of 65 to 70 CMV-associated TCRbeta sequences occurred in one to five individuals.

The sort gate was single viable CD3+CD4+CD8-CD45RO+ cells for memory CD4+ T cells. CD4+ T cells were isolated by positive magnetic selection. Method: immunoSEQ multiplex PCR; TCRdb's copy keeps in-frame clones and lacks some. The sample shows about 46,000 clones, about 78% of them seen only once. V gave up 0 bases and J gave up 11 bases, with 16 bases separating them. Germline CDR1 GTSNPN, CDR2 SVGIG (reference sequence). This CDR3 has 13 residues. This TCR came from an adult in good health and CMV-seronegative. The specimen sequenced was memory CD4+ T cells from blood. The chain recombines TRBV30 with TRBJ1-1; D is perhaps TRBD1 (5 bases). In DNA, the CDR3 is TGTGCCTGGAGTGTACAAGGGGCCCGCAACGCTTTCTTT. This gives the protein CAWSVQGARNAFF.